The 5 T cell receptor beta chains below were found in one sample sequenced in a study of neurological immune-mediated disorders. From the 5' RACE reads, TCRdb called clonotypes with MiXCR, one entry per CDR3 protein. Altogether about 50,000 distinct CDR3 sequences are present, around 3.5% being singletons, with the ten largest covering 5.5% to 6%. The sample was PBMCs. Receptor source: a man in his forties or fifties with multiple sclerosis.

Many counts were recorded for this clonotype. V usage is TRBV10-3 and J usage is TRBJ2-5; D might be TRBD1 or TRBD2, each matching 5 bases. Germline V gene lookup returns CDR1 ENHRY and CDR2 SYGVKD. This CDR3 has 18 amino acids. Trimming took 5 bases from V and 3 from J, leaving 25 bases between them. The CDR3 DNA is TGTGCCATCAGTCCTGCCCCGCCGGGACCCTACGGCAAAGAGACCCAGTACTTC. Protein sequence: CAISPAPPGPYGKETQYF.

This clonotype was counted at least ten times. The chain recombines TRBV10-2 with TRBJ2-5; 11 positions match TRBD2. V was clipped by 8 bases and J by 8 bases; unmatched bases: 7. Germline V gives CDR1 WSHSY, CDR2 SAAADI. This CDR3 has 13 residues. CDR3 loop: CASRGSGGATQYF. For the CDR3, the DNA is TGCGCCAGCCGTGGTAGCGGGGGGGCAACCCAGTACTTC.

This clonotype came up a few times. This chain connects TRBV6-5 to TRBJ2-5, with D perhaps being TRBD1 or TRBD2 (5 bases each). This CDR3 region has 14 residues. The germline V gene has CDR1 MNHEY and CDR2 SVGAGI. Trimming left V 8 bases short and J 5 bases short, with 18 bases between. The chain's CDR3 is CASGNKGPRETQYF. The CDR3 nucleotides are TGTGCCAGCGGAAATAAGGGACCCAGGGAGACCCAGTACTTC.

This clonotype showed up just once. This clone may be a read error of a much larger clone one base away. The chain has TRBV20-1 and TRBJ1-5; 7 bases match TRBD1. The CDR3 extends over 15 amino acids. Germline lookup yields CDR1 DFQATT and CDR2 SNEGSKA (reference sequence). CDR3 sequence: CSARDPRGFRQPQNF. The CDR3 DNA reads TGCAGTGCTAGAGATCCCAGGGGGTTTCGTCAGCCCCAGAATTTT.

The table lists this clonotype with many counts. V and J are TRBV12-3 or TRBV12-4 and TRBJ2-4; 7 nucleotides agree with TRBD2. The CDR3 is 15 amino acids. The V and J ends lost 5 bases and 4 bases, in that order; junction bases with no gene match: 8. The DNA for the CDR3 is TGTGCCAGCAGTCCACGCGGGAGCCTAAAAAACATTCAGTACTTC. It specifies CASSPRGSLKNIQYF.